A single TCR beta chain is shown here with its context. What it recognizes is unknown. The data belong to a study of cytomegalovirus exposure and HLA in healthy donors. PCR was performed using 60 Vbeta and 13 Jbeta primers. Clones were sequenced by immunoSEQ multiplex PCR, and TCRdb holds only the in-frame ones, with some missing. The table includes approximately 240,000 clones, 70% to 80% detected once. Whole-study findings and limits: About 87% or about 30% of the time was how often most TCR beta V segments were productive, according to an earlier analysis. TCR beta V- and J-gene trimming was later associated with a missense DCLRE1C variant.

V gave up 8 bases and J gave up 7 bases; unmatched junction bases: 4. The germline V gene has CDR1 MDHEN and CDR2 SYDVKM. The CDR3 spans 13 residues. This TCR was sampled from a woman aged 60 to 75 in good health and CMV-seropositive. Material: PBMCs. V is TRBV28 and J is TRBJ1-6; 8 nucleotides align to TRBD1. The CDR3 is CASGQGWNSPLHF. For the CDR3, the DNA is TGTGCCAGCGGACAGGGCTGGAATTCACCCCTCCACTTT. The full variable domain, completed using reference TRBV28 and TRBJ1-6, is DVKVTQSSRYLVKRTGEKVFLECVQDMDHENMFWYRQDPGLGLRLIYFSYDVKMKEKGDIPEGYSVSREKKERFSLILESASTNQTSMYLCASGQGWNSPLHFGNGTRLTVT.